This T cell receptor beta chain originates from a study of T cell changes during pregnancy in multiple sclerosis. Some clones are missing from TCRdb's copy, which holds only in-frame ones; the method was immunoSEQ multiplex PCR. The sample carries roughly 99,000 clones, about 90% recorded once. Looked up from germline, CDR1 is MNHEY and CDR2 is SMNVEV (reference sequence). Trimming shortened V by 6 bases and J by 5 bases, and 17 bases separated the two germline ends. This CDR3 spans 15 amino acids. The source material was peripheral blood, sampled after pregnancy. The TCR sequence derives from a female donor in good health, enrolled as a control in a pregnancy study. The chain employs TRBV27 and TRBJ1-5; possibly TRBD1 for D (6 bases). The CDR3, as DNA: TGTGCCAGCAGCACCCGCGGGGGCGCGGATCAGCCCCAGCATTTT. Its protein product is CASSTRGGADQPQHF.